The 26 T cell receptor beta chains given below trace back to one sample, sequenced in a study of CD8 T cells in Susac syndrome. An amount of RNA that ranged from roughly 0.5 to 1 ug was reverse transcribed with random hexamers. TCRdb fed the immunoSEQ multiplex PCR reads into MiXCR, producing one record per CDR3 protein. The top ten hold more than 0.09% of the sample, which has almost 450,000 distinct CDR3 sequences, approximately 89% seen once. Material for sequencing was CD8+ T cells from PBMCs. The receptors originated from a human donor with multiple sclerosis.

The V gene is TRBV5-1, the J gene TRBJ2-3; 9 nucleotides align to TRBD2. J gave up 4 bases and V 2 bases, and 11 bases lay outside the gene matches. The CDR3 sequence is 17 residues long. From germline, CDR1 is SGHRS and CDR2 YFSETQ. The CDR3 reads CASSFSGAGGGPDTQYF. The CDR3 coding sequence is TGCGCCAGCAGCTTCTCGGGAGCGGGAGGTGGTCCAGATACGCAGTATTTT.

The chain uses TRBV7-6 and TRBJ1-2; 8 bases agree with TRBD1. Germline values: CDR1 SGHVS, CDR2 FNYEAQ. The V segment lost 5 bases and the J segment 4 bases; nucleotides outside the gene matches: 12. The CDR3 totals 16 residues. The CDR3 here is CASSPQGAAGGYGYTF. In DNA, the CDR3 is TGTGCCAGCAGCCCCCAGGGGGCTGCGGGGGGCTATGGCTACACCTTC.

This clonotype turned up a few times. This chain connects TRBV7-6 to TRBJ2-1; no clear D gene. Germline CDR1 is SGHVS and CDR2 is FNYEAQ. The CDR3 runs 13 residues. V shed 3 bases and J shed 7 bases, with 10 bases lying between them. The CDR3 DNA is TGTGCCAGCAGCTTTACCCTTAGTAATGAGCAGTTCTTC. It yields the protein CASSFTLSNEQFF.

This chain links TRBV11-2 with TRBJ2-7; D is uncertain. V was clipped by 2 bases and J by 2 bases, with 16 bases between them. This CDR3 spans 16 amino acids. Germline CDR1 SGHAT, CDR2 FQNNGV. The CDR3 here is CASSLTTEKGTYEQYF. CDR3 DNA sequence: TGTGCCAGCAGCTTAACTACGGAAAAGGGCACCTACGAGCAGTACTTC.

The J gene is TRBJ1-1, the V gene TRBV4-1; a possible D gene is TRBD1 (6 bases). Germline V lookup: CDR1 MGHRA, CDR2 YSYEKL. This CDR3 spans 18 amino acids. V was trimmed by 1 base and J by 1 base, leaving 19 bases between them. Here the CDR3 DNA reads TGCGCCAGCAGCCAAGGGGGTATCGGGGGGCAGGGGAACACTGAAGCTTTCTTT. Protein: CASSQGGIGGQGNTEAFF.

This clonotype has just a few counts. V gene TRBV6-1 combines with J gene TRBJ2-7; tentatively, D is TRBD1 (6 bases). V was clipped by 9 bases and J by 3 bases, with 18 bases between them. The CDR3 has 14 residues. CDR1 is MNHNS, CDR2 SASEGT, per germline. CDR3 nucleotides: TGTGCCAGTGCTCCGGGGACAACTGGCTACGAGCAGTACTTC. Protein sequence: CASAPGTTGYEQYF.

About this clonotype itself: One end of the junction is discordant with germline, which a read error may explain. The genes are TRBV20-1 and TRBJ2-3; 8 nucleotides align to TRBD1. Germline V CDR1 and CDR2: DFQATT, SNEGSKA (reference sequence). The CDR3 extends over 13 amino acids. The CDR3 reads CSARVWGTGTQYF. The CDR3 nucleotides are TGCAGTGCTAGAGTTTGGGGGACAGGTACGCAGTATTTT.

The chain joins TRBV7-3 to TRBJ2-1; 7 bases match TRBD2. This CDR3 comprises 16 residues. Trimming at V came to 3 bases and at J to 4 bases, leaving 9 bases not matched to a gene. Germline loops: CDR1 SGHTA, CDR2 FQGTGA. The CDR3 is CASSFLGASGYNEQFF. CDR3 DNA sequence: TGTGCCAGCAGCTTTCTGGGAGCTAGCGGATACAATGAGCAGTTCTTC.

The V gene is TRBV28, the J gene TRBJ2-1; no reliable D call. The V gene lost 8 bases and the J gene lost 2 bases, with 16 bases spanning the gap. CDR1 MDHEN and CDR2 SYDVKM come from the germline V gene. The CDR3 has 15 residues. CDR3 nucleotide sequence: TGTGCCAGCGTGCGTGAGCCGATTCCCTACAATGAGCAGTTCTTC. It yields the protein CASVREPIPYNEQFF. Based on the CDR3 plus reference TRBV28 and TRBJ2-1, the full variable domain is DVKVTQSSRYLVKRTGEKVFLECVQDMDHENMFWYRQDPGLGLRLIYFSYDVKMKEKGDIPEGYSVSREKKERFSLILESASTNQTSMYLCASVREPIPYNEQFFGPGTRLTVL.

The chain employs TRBV11-2 and TRBJ1-1; TRBD1 is a possible D gene (6 bases). In germline, CDR1 is SGHAT, CDR2 FQNNGV. The V and J ends lost 5 bases and 0 bases respectively, with 13 bases between them. The length of the CDR3 is 15 residues. The CDR3 DNA sequence: TGTGCCAGCAGCGTGGGACAAGACATGAACACTGAAGCTTTCTTT. Translated, it gives CASSVGQDMNTEAFF. The variable domain in full, with the rest retrieved from reference TRBV11-2 and TRBJ1-1, is EAGVAQSPRYKIIEKRQSVAFWCNPISGHATLYWYQQILGQGPKLLIQFQNNGVVDDSQLPKDRFSAERLKGVDSTLKIQPAKLEDSAVYLCASSVGQDMNTEAFFGQGTRLTVV.

The chain is built from TRBV7-9 and TRBJ1-1, with D unresolved. The V end was cut by 5 bases, the J end by 2 bases, with 9 bases between. Germline V gene sequence: CDR1 SEHNR, CDR2 FQNEAQ (reference sequence). The length of the CDR3 is 13 residues. CDR3 bases: TGTGCCAGCAGCCATGGGCCAAACACTGAAGCTTTCTTT. It codes for CASSHGPNTEAFF.

This chain connects TRBV27 to TRBJ1-1; 9 positions match TRBD1. J was trimmed by 3 bases and V by 9 bases; bases with no gene match: 5. Per germline, CDR1 MNHEY and CDR2 SMNVEV (reference sequence). This CDR3 has 13 amino acids. CDR3 amino acids: CASGTGLDTEAFF. The CDR3 nucleotides are TGTGCCAGTGGGACAGGGTTGGACACTGAAGCTTTCTTT.

V usage is TRBV6-2 or TRBV6-3 and J usage is TRBJ2-1; TRBD2 aligns across 12 bases. The V segment lost 0 bases and the J segment 5 bases; nucleotides outside the gene matches: 2. There are 16 residues in the CDR3. Germline lookup yields CDR1 MNHEY and CDR2 SVGEGT. DNA for the CDR3: TGTGCCAGCAGTTACTCGACTAGCGGGAGTCACAATGAGCAGTTCTTC. This gives the protein CASSYSTSGSHNEQFF.

The rearrangement links TRBV19 to TRBJ1-1, with D possibly matching TRBD1 (6 bases). Germline V gene lookup returns CDR1 LNHDA and CDR2 SQIVND (reference sequence). The CDR3 loop spans 17 amino acids. V lost 5 bases and J 3 bases, leaving 22 bases between the germline ends. The CDR3 DNA reads TGTGCCAGTAGTCCCCGGGGCGGACAGAAACGGGACACTGAAGCTTTCTTT. Its protein product is CASSPRGGQKRDTEAFF.

The rearrangement joins TRBV27 to TRBJ2-5, with 7 bases matching TRBD2. Germline CDR1 reads MNHEY; CDR2 reads SMNVEV (reference sequence). The CDR3 is 14 amino acids. The V segment lost 2 bases and the J segment 5 bases; nucleotides outside the gene matches: 5. CDR3: CASSLALALETQYF. The CDR3 bases are TGTGCCAGCAGTTTAGCACTAGCGTTGGAGACCCAGTACTTC.

J is TRBJ1-2 and V is TRBV27; perhaps TRBD1 as D (5 bases). Germline V CDR1 and CDR2: MNHEY, SMNVEV (reference sequence). Trimming took 6 bases from V and 5 from J, leaving 13 bases between them. The CDR3 loop spans 13 amino acids. CDR3 amino acids: CASSIRGNYGYTF. CDR3 DNA: TGTGCCAGCAGCATCCGGGGGAATTATGGCTACACCTTC.

This clonotype was seen only a few times. The CDR3 does not end in the conserved phenylalanine or tryptophan, so this is likely a read error. The chain links TRBV27 to TRBJ2-7; D remains unclear. Germline CDR1 and CDR2: MNHEY and SMNVEV (reference sequence). This CDR3 has 11 residues. Trimming removed 4 bases at V and 7 bases at J, with 8 bases between. CDR3 in DNA: TGTGCCAGCAGTTCCCCCGGGGAGCAGTACTTG. It translates to CASSSPGEQYL.

The chain links TRBV10-3 to TRBJ2-5; 7 bases are shared with TRBD1. Germline V gene data show CDR1 as ENHRY and CDR2 as SYGVKD. The CDR3 has 14 residues. After removal of 3 bases from V and 5 bases from J, the junction contained 6 bases not matched to a gene. CDR3 DNA: TGTGCCATCAGTGACCCGGGACAGTCGGAGACCCAGTACTTC. Its translation is CAISDPGQSETQYF.

The count of this clonotype is one. CDR3 loop: CASSEKGGQGSYNEQFF. The CDR3 DNA reads TGTGCCAGCAGTGAAAAAGGGGGACAGGGCTCCTACAATGAGCAGTTCTTC. The chain is built from TRBV2 and TRBJ2-1, with 9 bases matching TRBD1. Germline loops: CDR1 SNHLY, CDR2 FYNNEI. J was trimmed by 0 bases and V by 2 bases; bases with no gene match: 5. The CDR3 is 17 residues long.

CDR3: CSVTTIYNEQFF. The CDR3, as DNA: TGCAGCGTAACTACAATATACAATGAGCAGTTCTTC. This chain joins TRBV29-1 and TRBJ2-1; D gene ambiguous. Germline V CDR1 and CDR2: SQVTM, ANQGSEA. V lost 6 bases to trimming and J lost 4 bases, with 10 bases between them. The CDR3 runs 12 residues.

This chain connects TRBV5-4 to TRBJ2-7; a possible D gene is TRBD1 (5 bases). The CDR3 covers 17 residues. Trimming removed 2 bases from V and 3 bases from J, with 21 bases in between. The germline CDR1 and CDR2 sequences are SGHNT and YYREEE (reference sequence). CDR3 region: CASSLEGVYSKGYEQYF. In nucleotides, the CDR3 is TGTGCCAGCAGCTTAGAAGGGGTCTACAGTAAGGGCTACGAGCAGTACTTC.

The chain carries TRBV11-2 and TRBJ2-1, with 13 bases matching TRBD2. The CDR3 has 17 amino acids. J was trimmed by 0 bases and V by 5 bases; bases with no gene match: 4. CDR1 is SGHAT and CDR2 is FQNNGV in the germline V gene. CDR3 sequence: CASSTWTSGSSYNEQFF. Written as DNA, the CDR3 is TGTGCCAGCAGCACCTGGACTAGCGGGAGCTCCTACAATGAGCAGTTCTTC.

V and J are TRBV27 and TRBJ2-7, with no clear D. The germline V and J ends were trimmed by 10 bases and 3 bases, with 10 bases remaining between them. The CDR3 covers 11 residues. CDR1 and CDR2 (germline): MNHEY, SMNVEV (reference sequence). The CDR3 DNA reads TGTGCCACGTCATCTAGCTACGAGCAGTACTTC. It yields the protein CATSSSYEQYF.

This sequence joins TRBV20-1 and TRBJ2-7; 10 nucleotides align to TRBD1. Germline CDR1 DFQATT, CDR2 SNEGSKA (reference sequence). The J segment lost 0 bases and the V segment lost 5 bases, leaving 4 bases of the junction unmatched. The CDR3 spans 14 residues. This CDR3 is CSAGDRGPSYEQYF. In nucleotides, the CDR3 is TGCAGTGCTGGGGACAGGGGTCCCTCCTACGAGCAGTACTTC.

This clonotype came up once. V gene TRBV7-2 combines with J gene TRBJ1-2; TRBD1 aligns across 7 bases. Germline V gives CDR1 SGHTA, CDR2 FQGNSA. CDR3 size: 18 residues. Germline trimming cut 4 bases from V and 1 base from J; bases unmatched to any gene: 15. CDR3 residues: CASSSLGQVRLLNYGYTF. The CDR3 DNA sequence: TGTGCCAGCAGCTCCCTAGGACAGGTTCGACTTCTTAACTATGGCTACACCTTC.

The gene calls are TRBV5-4 and TRBJ1-1; D is unclear. Germline V CDR1 and CDR2: SGHNT, YYREEE (reference sequence). The CDR3 covers 13 residues. Deletions cut 4 bases from V and 1 base from J, with 8 bases between. CDR3 DNA sequence: TGTGCCAGCAGCGGGGATCAGAACACTGAAGCTTTCTTT. Translation: CASSGDQNTEAFF.